This TCR beta chain was sequenced for a study of blood T cell repertoires in COVID-19. For the study at large: Italy, Spain and the United States were the sources of the convalescent and acute COVID-19 samples. Sample material is recorded as cDNA or gDNA derived from T cells, B-cell-depleted T cells, or PBMCs.

The CDR3 length is 12 residues. Trimming shortened V by 6 bases and J by 0 bases, and 7 bases separated the two germline ends. Germline V gene sequence: CDR1 SQVTM, CDR2 ANQGSEA. Per the study methods: Estimation of nucleated cell counts was performed using reference gene primer amplification. Some clones are missing from TCRdb's copy, which holds only in-frame ones; the method was immunoSEQ multiplex PCR. The V and J calls and the clone size are those of that table, but D and trimming were determined from the DNA. The sample gives 61,000 or so clones, 80% to 90% of which show up once; about 18% is in the top ten.

Sequencing was done on a sample of peripheral blood. The clonotype comes from a woman of 80 years or more with active COVID-19. The rearrangement joins TRBV29-1 to TRBJ2-3; D is uncertain. The CDR3, as DNA: TGCAGCGTCCGAACTAGCACAGATACGCAGTATTTT. This translates into CSVRTSTDTQYF.